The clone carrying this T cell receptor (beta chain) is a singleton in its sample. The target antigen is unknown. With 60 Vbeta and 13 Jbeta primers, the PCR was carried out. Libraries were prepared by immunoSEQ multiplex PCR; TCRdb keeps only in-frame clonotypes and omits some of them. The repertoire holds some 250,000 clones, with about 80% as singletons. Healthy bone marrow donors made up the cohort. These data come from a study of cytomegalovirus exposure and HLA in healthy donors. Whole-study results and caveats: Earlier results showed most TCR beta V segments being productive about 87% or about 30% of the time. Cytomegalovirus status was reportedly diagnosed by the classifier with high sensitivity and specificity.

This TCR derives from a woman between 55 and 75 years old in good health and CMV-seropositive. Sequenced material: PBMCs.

The CDR3: CSVDDRSTDNYGYTF. CDR3 DNA sequence: TGCAGCGTTGACGACAGAAGCACGGATAACTATGGCTACACCTTC. V usage is TRBV29-1 and J usage is TRBJ1-2; D possibly corresponds to TRBD1 (5 bases). CDR1 is SQVTM, CDR2 ANQGSEA, per germline. CDR3 length: 15 residues. V lost 3 bases, J lost 1 base, and 15 bases lay in between.